This T cell receptor beta chain was captured by sequencing in a study of OX40 agonist ivuxolimab in advanced cancers. Study-level background: Each patient was given ivuxolimab into a vein every 2 weeks, at 0.01 to 10 mg/kg. The mean age was roughly 60 years, ranging from about 23 to 79, with about four fifths of participants male. Three dose-escalation patients had partial responses: one with hepatocellular carcinoma and two with cutaneous melanoma. General observations from the study: Clonal expansion by week 6 occurred in CD4+ and CD8+ blood T cells (at 0.1 to 3.0 mg/kg).

Assay used: immunoSEQ multiplex PCR; TCRdb lists only in-frame clones, some missing. The repertoire consists of about 62,000 clones, with around 85% occurring once and the leading ten covering just under 4%. In the case of this clone: The antigen remains unidentified.

Trimming took 3 bases from V and 0 from J; bases not matched to a gene: 5. The CDR3 length is 18 residues. The V gene's germline CDR1 is ENHRY and CDR2 SYGVKD. The V and J genes are TRBV10-3 and TRBJ2-5; TRBD2 matches 15 bases. The source of this sequence is an adult with an advanced solid tumor such as melanoma, head and neck, liver or kidney cancer. The sequencing used CD4+ or CD8+ T cells sorted from blood, collected in a trial of the OX40 agonist ivuxolimab. The CDR3 nucleotides read TGTGCCATCAGTGACGGACTAGCGGGAGGGCCTTACCAAGAGACCCAGTACTTC. This translates into CAISDGLAGGPYQETQYF.